Following are 4 T cell receptor beta chains from one sample sequenced in a study of response to subunit inactivated influenza vaccine. TCRdb called the RT-PCR reads again in MiXCR, with one record for every CDR3 protein. The sample consists of 550,000 to 800,000 distinct CDR3 sequences, over 11% of them appearing once. The source material was PBMCs from blood, sampled roughly 2 weeks before vaccination. The receptor set was obtained from a man aged 50-59 years who received an inactivated influenza vaccine.

This clonotype has only a few counts. This chain uses TRBV7-9 with TRBJ2-1, with TRBD2 matching over 9 bases. CDR3 length: 16 amino acids. With V trimmed by 4 bases and J by 5 bases, 9 bases remained unmatched. Germline CDR1 is SEHNR and CDR2 is FQNEAQ (reference sequence). Here the CDR3 reads CASSSSVGLANNEQFF. Written as DNA, the CDR3 is TGTGCCAGCAGCTCATCGGTGGGACTAGCAAACAATGAGCAGTTCTTC. The complete variable domain, with remaining parts taken from reference TRBV7-9 and TRBJ2-1, reads DTGVSQNPRHKITKRGQNVTFRCDPISEHNRLYWYRQTLGQGPEFLTYFQNEAQLEKSRLLSDRFSAERPKGSFSTLEIQRTEQGDSAMYLCASSSSVGLANNEQFFGPGTRLTVL.

The gene calls are TRBV4-2 and TRBJ2-3, with 12 bases matching TRBD2. The J segment lost 4 bases and the V segment lost 2 bases, leaving 4 bases of the junction unmatched. CDR3 length equals 16 residues. Germline lookup yields CDR1 LGHNA and CDR2 YNFKEQ. The CDR3, as DNA: TGTGCCAGCAGCCAAATGACTAGCGGGAGTGCAGATACGCAGTATTTT. Amino acids: CASSQMTSGSADTQYF.

The rearrangement joins TRBV20-1 to TRBJ2-3; maybe TRBD2 (6 bases). The ends were cut back, 1 base at V and 2 bases at J, with 16 bases in the middle. This CDR3 region has 16 residues. In germline, CDR1 is DFQATT, CDR2 SNEGSKA (reference sequence). CDR3 nucleotide sequence: TGCAGTGCTAGAGGAAGTAGCGGAACACTCACAGATACGCAGTATTTT. Its translation: CSARGSSGTLTDTQYF.

This chain uses TRBV7-9 with TRBJ1-2; no clear D. This CDR3 has 13 amino acids. In germline, CDR1 is SEHNR, CDR2 FQNEAQ (reference sequence). V was cut by 5 bases and J by 4 bases, with 11 bases left in between. CDR3 in DNA: TGTGCCAGCAGCCGATTGTTAGGCTATGGCTACACCTTC. Residues: CASSRLLGYGYTF.